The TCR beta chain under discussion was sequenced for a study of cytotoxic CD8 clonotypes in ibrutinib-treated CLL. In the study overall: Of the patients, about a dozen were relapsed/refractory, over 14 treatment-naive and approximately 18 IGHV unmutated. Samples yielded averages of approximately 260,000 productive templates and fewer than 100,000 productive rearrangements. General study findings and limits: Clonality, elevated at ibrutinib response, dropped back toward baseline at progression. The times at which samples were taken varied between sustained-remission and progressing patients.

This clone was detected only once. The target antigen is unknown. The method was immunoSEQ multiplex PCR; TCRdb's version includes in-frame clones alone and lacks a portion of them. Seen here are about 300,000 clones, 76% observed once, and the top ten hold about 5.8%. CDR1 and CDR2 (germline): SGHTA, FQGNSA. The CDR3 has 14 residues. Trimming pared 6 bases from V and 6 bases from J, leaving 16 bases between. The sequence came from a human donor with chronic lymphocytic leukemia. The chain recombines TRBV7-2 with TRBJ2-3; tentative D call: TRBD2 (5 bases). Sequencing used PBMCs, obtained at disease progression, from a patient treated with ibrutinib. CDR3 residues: CASRASGGWDTQYF. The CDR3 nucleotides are TGTGCCAGCAGGGCGAGTGGCGGGTGGGATACGCAGTATTTT.